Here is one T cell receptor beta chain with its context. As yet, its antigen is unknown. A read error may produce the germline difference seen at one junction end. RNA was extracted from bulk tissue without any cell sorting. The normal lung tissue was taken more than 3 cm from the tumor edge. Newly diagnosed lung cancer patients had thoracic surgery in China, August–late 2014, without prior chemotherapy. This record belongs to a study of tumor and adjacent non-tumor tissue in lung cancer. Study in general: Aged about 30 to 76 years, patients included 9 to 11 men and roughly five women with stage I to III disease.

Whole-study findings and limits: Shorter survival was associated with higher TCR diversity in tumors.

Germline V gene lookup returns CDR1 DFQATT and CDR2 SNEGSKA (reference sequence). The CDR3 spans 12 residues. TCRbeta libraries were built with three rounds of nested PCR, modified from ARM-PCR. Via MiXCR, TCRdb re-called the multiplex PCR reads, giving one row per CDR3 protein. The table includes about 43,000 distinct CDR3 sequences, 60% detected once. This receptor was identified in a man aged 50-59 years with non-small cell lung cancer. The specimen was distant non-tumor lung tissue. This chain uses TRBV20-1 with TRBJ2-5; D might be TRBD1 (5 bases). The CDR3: CNAPGQPPTQYF. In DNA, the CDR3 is TGCAATGCTCCCGGACAACCCCCGACCCAGTACTTC.